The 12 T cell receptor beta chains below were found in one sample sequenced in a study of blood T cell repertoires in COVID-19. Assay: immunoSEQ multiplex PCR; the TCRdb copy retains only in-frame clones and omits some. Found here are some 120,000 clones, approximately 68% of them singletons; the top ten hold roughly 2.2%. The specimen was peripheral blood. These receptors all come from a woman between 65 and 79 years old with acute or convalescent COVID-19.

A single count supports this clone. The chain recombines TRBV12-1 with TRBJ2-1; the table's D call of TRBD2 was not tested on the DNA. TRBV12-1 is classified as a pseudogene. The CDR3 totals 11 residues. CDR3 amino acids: CASSLYNEQFF. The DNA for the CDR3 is TGTGCCAGCAGCCTCTACAATGAGCAGTTCTTC.

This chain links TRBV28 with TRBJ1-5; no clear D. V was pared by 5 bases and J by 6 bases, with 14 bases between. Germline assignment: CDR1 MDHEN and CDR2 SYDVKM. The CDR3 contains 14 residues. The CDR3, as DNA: TGTGCCAGCAGTACTAGTGAGGCGGGTCAGCCCCAGCATTTT. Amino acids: CASSTSEAGQPQHF. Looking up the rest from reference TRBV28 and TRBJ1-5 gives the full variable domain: DVKVTQSSRYLVKRTGEKVFLECVQDMDHENMFWYRQDPGLGLRLIYFSYDVKMKEKGDIPEGYSVSREKKERFSLILESASTNQTSMYLCASSTSEAGQPQHFGDGTRLSIL.

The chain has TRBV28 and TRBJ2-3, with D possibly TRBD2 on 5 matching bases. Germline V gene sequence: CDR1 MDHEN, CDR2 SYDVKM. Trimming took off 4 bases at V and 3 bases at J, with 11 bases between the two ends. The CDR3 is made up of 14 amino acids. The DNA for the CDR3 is TGTGCCAGCAGTTCCCCGGGGAGAACAGATACGCAGTATTTT. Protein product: CASSSPGRTDTQYF.

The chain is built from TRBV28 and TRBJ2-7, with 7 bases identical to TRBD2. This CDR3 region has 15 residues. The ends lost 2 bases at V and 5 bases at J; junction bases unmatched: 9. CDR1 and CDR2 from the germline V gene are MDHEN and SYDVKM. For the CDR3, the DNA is TGTGCCAGCAGTTTACCCGCGACTAGCCGAGACGAGCAGTACTTC. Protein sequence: CASSLPATSRDEQYF.

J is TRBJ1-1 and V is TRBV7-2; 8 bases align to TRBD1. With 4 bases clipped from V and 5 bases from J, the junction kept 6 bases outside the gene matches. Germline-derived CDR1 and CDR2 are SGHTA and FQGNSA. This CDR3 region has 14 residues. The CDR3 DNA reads TGTGCCAGCAGCTCAACAGGGGGTAGGACTGAAGCTTTCTTT. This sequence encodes CASSSTGGRTEAFF. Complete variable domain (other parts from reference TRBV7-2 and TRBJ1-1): GAGVSQSPSNKVTEKGKDVELRCDPISGHTALYWYRQSLGQGLEFLIYFQGNSAPDKSGLPSDRFSAERTGGSVSTLTIQRTQQEDSAVYLCASSSTGGRTEAFFGQGTRLTVV.

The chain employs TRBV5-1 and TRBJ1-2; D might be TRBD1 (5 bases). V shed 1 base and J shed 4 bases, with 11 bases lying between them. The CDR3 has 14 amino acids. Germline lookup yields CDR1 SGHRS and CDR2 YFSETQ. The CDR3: CASSLTGDLYGYTF. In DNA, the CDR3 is TGCGCCAGCAGCTTGACAGGAGACCTCTATGGCTACACCTTC.

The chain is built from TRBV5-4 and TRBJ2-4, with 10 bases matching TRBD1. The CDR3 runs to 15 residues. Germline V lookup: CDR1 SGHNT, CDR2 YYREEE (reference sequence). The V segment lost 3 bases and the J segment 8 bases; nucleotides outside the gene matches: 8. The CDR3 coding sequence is TGTGCCAGCAGCTCGGGACAGGGGAAAGGGGACATTCAGTACTTC. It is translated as CASSSGQGKGDIQYF.

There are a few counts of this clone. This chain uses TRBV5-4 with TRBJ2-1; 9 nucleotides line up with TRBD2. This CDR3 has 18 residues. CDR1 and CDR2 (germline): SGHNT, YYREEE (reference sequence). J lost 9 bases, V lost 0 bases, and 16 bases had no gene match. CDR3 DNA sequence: TGTGCCAGCAGCTTGGAGGGGGCTAGCGGGAAAAACTGGGGTGAGCAGTTCTTC. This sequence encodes CASSLEGASGKNWGEQFF.

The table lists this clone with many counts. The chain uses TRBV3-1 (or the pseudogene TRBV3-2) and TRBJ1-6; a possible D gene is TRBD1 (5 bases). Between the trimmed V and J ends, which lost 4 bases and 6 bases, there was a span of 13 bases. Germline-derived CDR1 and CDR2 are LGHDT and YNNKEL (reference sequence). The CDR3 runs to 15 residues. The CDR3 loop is CASSLRGKLNSPLHF. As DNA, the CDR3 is TGTGCCAGCAGCCTCCGGGGGAAACTTAATTCACCCCTCCACTTT.

Here the CDR3 DNA reads TGTGCCAGTAGTCAGAAAAACTATGGCTACACCTTC. This encodes CASSQKNYGYTF. J is TRBJ1-2 and V is TRBV19; unclear D gene. The V gene's germline CDR1 is LNHDA and CDR2 SQIVND (reference sequence). The CDR3 runs to 12 residues. V was clipped by 5 bases and J by 2 bases, with 6 bases between them.

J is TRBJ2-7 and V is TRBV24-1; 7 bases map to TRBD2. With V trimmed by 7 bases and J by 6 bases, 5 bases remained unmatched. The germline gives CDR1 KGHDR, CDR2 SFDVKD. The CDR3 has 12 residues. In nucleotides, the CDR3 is TGTGCCACCAGGGGTACGGGAGGCGAGCAGTACTTC. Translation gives CATRGTGGEQYF.

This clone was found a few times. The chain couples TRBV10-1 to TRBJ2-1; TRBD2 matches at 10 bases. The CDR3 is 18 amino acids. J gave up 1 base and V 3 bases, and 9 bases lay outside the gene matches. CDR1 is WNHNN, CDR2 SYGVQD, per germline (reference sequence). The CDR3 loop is CASSDSRSSGGSYNEQFF. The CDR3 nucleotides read TGCGCCAGCAGTGATTCTCGGTCTAGCGGGGGATCCTACAATGAGCAGTTCTTC.